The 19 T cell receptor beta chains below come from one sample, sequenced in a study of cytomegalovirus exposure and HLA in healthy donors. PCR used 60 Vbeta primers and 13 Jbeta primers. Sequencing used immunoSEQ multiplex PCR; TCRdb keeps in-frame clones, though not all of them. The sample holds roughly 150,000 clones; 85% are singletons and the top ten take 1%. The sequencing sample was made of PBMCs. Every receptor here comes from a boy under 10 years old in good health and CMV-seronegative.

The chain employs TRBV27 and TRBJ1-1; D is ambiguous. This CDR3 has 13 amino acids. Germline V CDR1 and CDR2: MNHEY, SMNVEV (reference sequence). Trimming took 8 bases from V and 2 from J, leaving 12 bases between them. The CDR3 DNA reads TGTGCCAGCCACATTTCATACAACACTGAAGCTTTCTTT. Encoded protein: CASHISYNTEAFF.

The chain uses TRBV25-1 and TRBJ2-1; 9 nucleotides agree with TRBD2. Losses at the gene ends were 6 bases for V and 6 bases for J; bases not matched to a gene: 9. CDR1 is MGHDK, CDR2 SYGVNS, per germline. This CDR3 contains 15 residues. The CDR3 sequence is CASRTGTSPLNEQFF. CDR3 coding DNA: TGTGCCAGCAGGACCGGGACTAGCCCCCTCAATGAGCAGTTCTTC.

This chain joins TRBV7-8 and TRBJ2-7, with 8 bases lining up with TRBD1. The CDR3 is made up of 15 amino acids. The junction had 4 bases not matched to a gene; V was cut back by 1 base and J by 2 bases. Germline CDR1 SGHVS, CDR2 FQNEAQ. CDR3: CASSLGDRTTYEQYV. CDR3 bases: TGTGCCAGCAGCTTAGGGGACAGGACCACCTACGAGCAGTACGTC.

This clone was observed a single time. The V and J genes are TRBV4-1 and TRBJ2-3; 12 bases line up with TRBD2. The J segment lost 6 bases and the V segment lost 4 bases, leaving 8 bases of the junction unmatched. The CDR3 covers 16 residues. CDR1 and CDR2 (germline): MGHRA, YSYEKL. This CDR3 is CASSPPTSGSSDTQYF. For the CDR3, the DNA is TGCGCCAGCAGCCCCCCGACTAGCGGGAGTTCCGATACGCAGTATTTT.

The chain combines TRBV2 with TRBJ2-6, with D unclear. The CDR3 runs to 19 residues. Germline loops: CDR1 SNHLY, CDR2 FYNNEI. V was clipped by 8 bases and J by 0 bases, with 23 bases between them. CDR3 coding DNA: TGTGCCAGCTCGCCCGACGCGCCAGGTAGGCCCTCTGGGGCCAACGTCCTGACTTTC. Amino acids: CASSPDAPGRPSGANVLTF.

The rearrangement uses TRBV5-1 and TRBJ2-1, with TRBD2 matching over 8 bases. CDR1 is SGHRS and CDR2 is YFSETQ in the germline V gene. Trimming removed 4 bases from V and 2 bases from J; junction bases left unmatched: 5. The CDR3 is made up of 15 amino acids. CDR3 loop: CASSPGLVPYNEQFF. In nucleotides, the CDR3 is TGCGCCAGCAGCCCGGGACTAGTCCCCTACAATGAGCAGTTCTTC.

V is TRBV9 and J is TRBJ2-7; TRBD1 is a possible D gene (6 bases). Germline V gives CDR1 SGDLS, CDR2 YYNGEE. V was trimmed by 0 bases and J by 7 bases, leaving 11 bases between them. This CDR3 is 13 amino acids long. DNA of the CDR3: TGTGCCAGCAGCGTAGGAGAGAGGGGGGAGCAGTACTTC. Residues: CASSVGERGEQYF. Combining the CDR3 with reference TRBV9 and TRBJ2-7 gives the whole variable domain DSGVTQTPKHLITATGQRVTLRCSPRSGDLSVYWYQQSLDQGLQFLIQYYNGEERAKGNILERFSAQQFPDLHSELNLSSLELGDSALYFCASSVGERGEQYFGPGTRLTVT.

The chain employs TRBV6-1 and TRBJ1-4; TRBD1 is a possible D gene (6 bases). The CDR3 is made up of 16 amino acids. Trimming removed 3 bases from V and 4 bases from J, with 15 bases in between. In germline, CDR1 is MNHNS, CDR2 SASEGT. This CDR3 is CASSDRGGASNEKLFF. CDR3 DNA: TGTGCCAGCAGTGACCGTGGGGGCGCGAGTAATGAAAAACTGTTTTTT.

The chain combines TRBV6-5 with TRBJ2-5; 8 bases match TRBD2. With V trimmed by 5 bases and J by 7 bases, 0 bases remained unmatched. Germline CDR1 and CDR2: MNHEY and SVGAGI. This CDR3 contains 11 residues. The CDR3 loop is CASSSGGTQYF. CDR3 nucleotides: TGTGCCAGCAGTAGCGGGGGGACCCAGTACTTC.

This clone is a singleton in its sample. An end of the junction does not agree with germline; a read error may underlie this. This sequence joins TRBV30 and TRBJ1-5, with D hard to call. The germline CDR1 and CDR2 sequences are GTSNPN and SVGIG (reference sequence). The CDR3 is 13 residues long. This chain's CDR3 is CAWSAGGNHPQHF. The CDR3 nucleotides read TGTGCCTGGAGTGCCGGAGGCAATCATCCCCAGCATTTT. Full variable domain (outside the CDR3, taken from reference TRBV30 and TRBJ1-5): SQTIHQWPATLVQPVGSPLSLECTVEGTSNPNLYWYRQAAGRGLQLLFYSVGIGQISSEVPQNLSASRPQDRQFILSSKKLLLSDSGFYLCAWSAGGNHPQHFGDGTRLSIL.

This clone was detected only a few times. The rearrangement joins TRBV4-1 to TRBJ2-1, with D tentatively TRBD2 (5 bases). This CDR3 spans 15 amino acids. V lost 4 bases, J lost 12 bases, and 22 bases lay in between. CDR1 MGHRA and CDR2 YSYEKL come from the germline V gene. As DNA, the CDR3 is TGCGCCAGCAGCCCTTTTTCGGTAGCCGGCGAGGGGCAGTTCTTC. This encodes CASSPFSVAGEGQFF.

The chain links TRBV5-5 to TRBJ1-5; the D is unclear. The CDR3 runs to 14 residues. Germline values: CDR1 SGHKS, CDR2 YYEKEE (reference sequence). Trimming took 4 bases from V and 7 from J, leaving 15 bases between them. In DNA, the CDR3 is TGTGCCAGCAGCCGGATCGGGGTCAACCAGCCCCAGCATTTT. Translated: CASSRIGVNQPQHF.

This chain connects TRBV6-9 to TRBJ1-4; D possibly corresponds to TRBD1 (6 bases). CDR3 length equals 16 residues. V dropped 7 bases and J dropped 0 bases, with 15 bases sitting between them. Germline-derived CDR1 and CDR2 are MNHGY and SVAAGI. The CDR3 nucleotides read TGTGCCAGCACCCCGCCCCAGGGGCCAACTAATGAAAAACTGTTTTTT. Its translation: CASTPPQGPTNEKLFF.

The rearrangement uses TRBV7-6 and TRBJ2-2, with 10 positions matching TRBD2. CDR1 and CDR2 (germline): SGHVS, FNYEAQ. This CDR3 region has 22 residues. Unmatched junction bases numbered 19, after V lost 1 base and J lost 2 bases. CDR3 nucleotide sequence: TGTGCCAGCAGCTTAGTTCTGGGGGCTAACCATCTAGCGGGGGCCAACACCGGGGAGCTGTTTTTT. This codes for CASSLVLGANHLAGANTGELFF.

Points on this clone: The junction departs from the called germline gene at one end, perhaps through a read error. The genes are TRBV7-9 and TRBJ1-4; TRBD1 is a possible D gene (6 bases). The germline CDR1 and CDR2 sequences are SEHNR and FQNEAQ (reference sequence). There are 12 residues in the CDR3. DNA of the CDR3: TGTTCCAGCAGCTTAGCGCCAGGGGAACTGTTTTTT. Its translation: CSSSLAPGELFF.

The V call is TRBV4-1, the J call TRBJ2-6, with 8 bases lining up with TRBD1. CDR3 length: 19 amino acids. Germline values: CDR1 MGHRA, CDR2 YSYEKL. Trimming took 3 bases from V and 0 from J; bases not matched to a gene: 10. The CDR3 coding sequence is TGCGCCAGCAGCCACGGACAGGGAACCTTGGCCTCTGGGGCCAACGTCCTGACTTTC. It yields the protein CASSHGQGTLASGANVLTF.

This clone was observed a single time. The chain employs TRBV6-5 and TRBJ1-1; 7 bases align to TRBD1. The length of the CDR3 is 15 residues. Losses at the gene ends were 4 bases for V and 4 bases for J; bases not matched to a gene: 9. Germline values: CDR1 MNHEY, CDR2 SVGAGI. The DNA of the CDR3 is TGTGCCAGCAGTTTCCAGACAGGGCTGGCCACTGAAGCTTTCTTT. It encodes CASSFQTGLATEAFF.

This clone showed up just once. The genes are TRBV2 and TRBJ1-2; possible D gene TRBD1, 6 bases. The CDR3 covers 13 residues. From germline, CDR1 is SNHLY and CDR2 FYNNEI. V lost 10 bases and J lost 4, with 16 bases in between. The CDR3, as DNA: TGTGCCACCAGGGGAGAGTCCGTCTATGGCTACACCTTC. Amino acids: CATRGESVYGYTF.

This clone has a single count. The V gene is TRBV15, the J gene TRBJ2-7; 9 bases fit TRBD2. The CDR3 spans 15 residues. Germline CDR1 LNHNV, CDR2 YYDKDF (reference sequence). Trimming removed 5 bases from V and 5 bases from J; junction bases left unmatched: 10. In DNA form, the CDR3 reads TGTGCCACCAGCCGTGGGACTAGCCTTTACCACGAGCAGTACTTC. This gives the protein CATSRGTSLYHEQYF. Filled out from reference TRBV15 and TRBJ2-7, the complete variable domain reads DAMVIQNPRYQVTQFGKPVTLSCSQTLNHNVMYWYQQKSSQAPKLLFHYYDKDFNNEADTPDNFQSRRPNTSFCFLDIRSPGLGDTAMYLCATSRGTSLYHEQYFGPGTRLTVT.